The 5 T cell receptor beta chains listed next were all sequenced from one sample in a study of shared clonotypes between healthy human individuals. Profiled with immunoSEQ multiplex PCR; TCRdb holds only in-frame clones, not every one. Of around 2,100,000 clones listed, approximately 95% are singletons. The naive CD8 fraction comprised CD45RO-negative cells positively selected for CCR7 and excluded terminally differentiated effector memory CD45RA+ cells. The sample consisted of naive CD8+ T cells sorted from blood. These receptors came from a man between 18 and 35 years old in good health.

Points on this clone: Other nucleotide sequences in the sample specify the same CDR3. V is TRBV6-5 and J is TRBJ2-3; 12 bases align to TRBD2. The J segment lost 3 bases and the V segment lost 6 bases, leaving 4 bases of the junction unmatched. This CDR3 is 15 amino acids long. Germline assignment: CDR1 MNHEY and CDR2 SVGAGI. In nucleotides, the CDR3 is TGTGCCAGCAGCTTACTAGCGGGAGGTACAGATACGCAGTATTTT. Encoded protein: CASSLLAGGTDTQYF.

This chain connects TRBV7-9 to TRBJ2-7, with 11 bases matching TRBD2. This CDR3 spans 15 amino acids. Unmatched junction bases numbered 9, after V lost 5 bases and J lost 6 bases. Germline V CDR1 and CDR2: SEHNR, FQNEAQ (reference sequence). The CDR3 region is CASSNPVGTSGEQYF. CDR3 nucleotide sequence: TGTGCCAGCAGCAACCCTGTTGGGACTAGCGGCGAGCAGTACTTC.

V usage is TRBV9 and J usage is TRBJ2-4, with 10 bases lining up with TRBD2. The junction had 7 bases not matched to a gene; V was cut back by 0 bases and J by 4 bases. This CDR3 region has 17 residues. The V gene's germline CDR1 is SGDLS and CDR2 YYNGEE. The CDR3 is CASSVEGSSGRKNIQYF. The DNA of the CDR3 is TGTGCCAGCAGCGTAGAAGGTTCTAGCGGGAGAAAAAACATTCAGTACTTC.

The CDR3 sequence is CASSPDTGGPEKLFF. The CDR3 coding sequence is TGTGCCAGCTCACCAGACACTGGGGGCCCTGAAAAACTGTTTTTT. The chain links TRBV18 to TRBJ1-4; TRBD1 might be the D (6 bases). In germline, CDR1 is KGHSH, CDR2 LQKENI. CDR3 length: 15 residues. Trimming took off 2 bases at V and 7 bases at J, with 14 bases between the two ends.

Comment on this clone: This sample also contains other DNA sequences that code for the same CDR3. CDR3 sequence reads: CASSLSSYNEQFF. The CDR3 nucleotides are TGTGCCAGCAGCTTAAGCTCCTACAATGAGCAGTTCTTC. The chain has TRBV7-6 and TRBJ2-1, with no clear D. CDR1 and CDR2 (germline): SGHVS, FNYEAQ. Trimming cost V 2 bases and J 0 bases, with 2 bases left between them. CDR3 length equals 13 residues.